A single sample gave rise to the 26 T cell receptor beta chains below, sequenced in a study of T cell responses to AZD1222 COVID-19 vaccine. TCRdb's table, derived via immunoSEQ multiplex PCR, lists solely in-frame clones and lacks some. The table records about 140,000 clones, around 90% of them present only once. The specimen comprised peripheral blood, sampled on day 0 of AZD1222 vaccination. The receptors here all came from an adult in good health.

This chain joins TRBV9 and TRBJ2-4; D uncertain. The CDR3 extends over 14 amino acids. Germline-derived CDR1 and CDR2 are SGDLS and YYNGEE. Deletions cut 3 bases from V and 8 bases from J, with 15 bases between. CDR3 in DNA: TGTGCCAGCAGCGCCCGCCCATCCGGAGACATTCAGTACTTC. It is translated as CASSARPSGDIQYF. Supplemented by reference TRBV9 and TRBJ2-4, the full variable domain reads DSGVTQTPKHLITATGQRVTLRCSPRSGDLSVYWYQQSLDQGLQFLIQYYNGEERAKGNILERFSAQQFPDLHSELNLSSLELGDSALYFCASSARPSGDIQYFGAGTRLSVL.

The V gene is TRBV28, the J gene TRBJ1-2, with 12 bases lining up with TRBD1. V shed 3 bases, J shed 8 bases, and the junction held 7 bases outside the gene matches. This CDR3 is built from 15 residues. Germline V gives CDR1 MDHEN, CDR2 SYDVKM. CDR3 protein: CASSFSGQGAWGYTF. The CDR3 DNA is TGTGCCAGCAGTTTCTCGGGACAGGGGGCGTGGGGCTACACCTTC.

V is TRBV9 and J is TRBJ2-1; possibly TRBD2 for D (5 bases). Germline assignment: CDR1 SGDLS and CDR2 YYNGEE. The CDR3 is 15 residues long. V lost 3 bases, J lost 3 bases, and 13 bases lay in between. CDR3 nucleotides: TGTGCCAGCAGCGCCGAGGGCTTAAGCTACAATGAGCAGTTCTTC. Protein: CASSAEGLSYNEQFF.

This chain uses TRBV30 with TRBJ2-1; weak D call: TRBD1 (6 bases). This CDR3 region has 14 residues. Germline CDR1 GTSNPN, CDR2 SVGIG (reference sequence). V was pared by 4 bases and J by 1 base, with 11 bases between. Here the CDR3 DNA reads TGTGCCTGGATTAGGGGGAGATCCTACAATGAGCAGTTCTTC. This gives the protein CAWIRGRSYNEQFF.

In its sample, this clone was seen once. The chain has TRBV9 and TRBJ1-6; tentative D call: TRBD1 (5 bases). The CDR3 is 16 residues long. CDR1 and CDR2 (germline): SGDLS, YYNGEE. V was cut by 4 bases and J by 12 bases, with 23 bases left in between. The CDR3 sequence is CASSPGGGAGHGPLHF. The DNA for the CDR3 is TGTGCCAGCAGCCCCGGGGGAGGGGCAGGCCACGGACCCCTCCACTTT.

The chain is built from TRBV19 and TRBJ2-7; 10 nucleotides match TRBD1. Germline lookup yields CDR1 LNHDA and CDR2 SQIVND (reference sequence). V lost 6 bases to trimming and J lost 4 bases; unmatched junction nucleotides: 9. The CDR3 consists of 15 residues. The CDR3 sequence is CASSVPGQGLYEQYF. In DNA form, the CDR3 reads TGTGCCAGTAGCGTTCCGGGACAGGGGTTGTACGAGCAGTACTTC.

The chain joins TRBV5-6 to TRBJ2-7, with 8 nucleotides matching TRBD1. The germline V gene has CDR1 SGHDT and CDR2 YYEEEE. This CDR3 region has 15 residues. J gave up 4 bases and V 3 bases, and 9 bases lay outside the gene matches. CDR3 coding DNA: TGTGCCAGCAGCTCGAGACAGGGGCTTACGTACGAGCAGTACTTC. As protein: CASSSRQGLTYEQYF.

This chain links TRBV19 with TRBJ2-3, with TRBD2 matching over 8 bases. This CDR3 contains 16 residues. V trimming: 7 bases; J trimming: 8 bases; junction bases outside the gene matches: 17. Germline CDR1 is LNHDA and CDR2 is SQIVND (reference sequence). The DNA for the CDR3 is TGTGCCAGTACCACTATCTCGGGGACTAGATCTGGTACGCAGTATTTT. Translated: CASTTISGTRSGTQYF.

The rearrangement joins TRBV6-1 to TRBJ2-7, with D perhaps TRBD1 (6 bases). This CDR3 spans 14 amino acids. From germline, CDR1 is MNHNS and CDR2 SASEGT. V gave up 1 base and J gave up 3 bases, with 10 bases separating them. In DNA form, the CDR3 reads TGTGCCAGCAGTGAAGGGGACAAGCTCTACGAGCAGTACTTC. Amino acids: CASSEGDKLYEQYF.

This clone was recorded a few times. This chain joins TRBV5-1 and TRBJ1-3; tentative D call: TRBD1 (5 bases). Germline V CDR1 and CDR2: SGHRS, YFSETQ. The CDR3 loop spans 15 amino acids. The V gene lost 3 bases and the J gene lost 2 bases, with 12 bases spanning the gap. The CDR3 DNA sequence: TGCGCCAGCAGCTCGGCGGGAGGGGCTGGAAACACCATATATTTT. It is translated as CASSSAGGAGNTIYF.

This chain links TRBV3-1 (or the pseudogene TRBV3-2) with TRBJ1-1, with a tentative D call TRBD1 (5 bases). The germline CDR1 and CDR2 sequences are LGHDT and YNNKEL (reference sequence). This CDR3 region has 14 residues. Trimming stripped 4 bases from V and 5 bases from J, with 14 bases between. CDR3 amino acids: CASSPAGGSTEAFF. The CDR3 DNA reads TGTGCCAGCAGCCCAGCGGGGGGGAGTACTGAAGCTTTCTTT.

The CDR3 DNA is TGTGCCATCAGGGGACAGGGGTACGAGCAGTACTTC. Its translation: CAIRGQGYEQYF. The V and J genes are TRBV10-3 and TRBJ2-7; 10 bases agree with TRBD1. Germline V lookup: CDR1 ENHRY, CDR2 SYGVKD. The CDR3 has 12 amino acids. V was pared by 6 bases and J by 4 bases, with 0 bases of the junction left unmatched.

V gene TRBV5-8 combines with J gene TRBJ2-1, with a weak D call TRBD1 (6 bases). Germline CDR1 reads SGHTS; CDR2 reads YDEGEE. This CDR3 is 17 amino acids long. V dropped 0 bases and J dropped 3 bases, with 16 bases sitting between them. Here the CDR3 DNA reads TGTGCCAGCAGCTTGGCCGCGGTGGGGGCGCGCTACAATGAGCAGTTCTTC. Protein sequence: CASSLAAVGARYNEQFF.

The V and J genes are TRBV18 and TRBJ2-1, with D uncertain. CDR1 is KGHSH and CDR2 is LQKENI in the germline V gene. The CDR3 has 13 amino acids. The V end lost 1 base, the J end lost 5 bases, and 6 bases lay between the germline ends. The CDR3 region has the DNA TGTGCCAGCTCACCACAGCAAGACAATGAGCAGTTCTTC. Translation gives CASSPQQDNEQFF. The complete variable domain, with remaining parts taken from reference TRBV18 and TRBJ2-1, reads NAGVMQNPRHLVRRRGQEARLRCSPMKGHSHVYWYRQLPEEGLKFMVYLQKENIIDESGMPKERFSAEFPKEGPSILRIQQVVRGDSAAYFCASSPQQDNEQFFGPGTRLTVL.

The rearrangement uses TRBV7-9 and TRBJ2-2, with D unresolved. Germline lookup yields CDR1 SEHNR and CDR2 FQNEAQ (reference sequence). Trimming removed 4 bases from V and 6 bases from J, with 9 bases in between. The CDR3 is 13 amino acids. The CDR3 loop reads CASSYQVSGELFF. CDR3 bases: TGTGCCAGCAGCTACCAAGTCTCCGGGGAGCTGTTTTTT.

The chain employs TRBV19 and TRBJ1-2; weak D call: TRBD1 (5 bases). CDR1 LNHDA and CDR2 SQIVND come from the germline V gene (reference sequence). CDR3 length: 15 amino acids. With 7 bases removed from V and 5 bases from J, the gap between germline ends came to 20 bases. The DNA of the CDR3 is TGTGCCAGTAACGAGAGGACACCCTTACAATATGGCTACACCTTC. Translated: CASNERTPLQYGYTF.

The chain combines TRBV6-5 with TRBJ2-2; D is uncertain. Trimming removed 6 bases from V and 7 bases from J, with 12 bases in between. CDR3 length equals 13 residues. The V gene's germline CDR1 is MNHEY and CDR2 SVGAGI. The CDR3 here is CASSHREIGELFF. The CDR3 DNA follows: TGTGCCAGCAGCCACCGAGAGATCGGGGAGCTGTTTTTT.

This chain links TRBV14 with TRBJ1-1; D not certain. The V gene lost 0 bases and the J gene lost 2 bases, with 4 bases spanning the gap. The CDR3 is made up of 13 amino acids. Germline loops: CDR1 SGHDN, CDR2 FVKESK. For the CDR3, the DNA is TGTGCCAGCAGCCAAGACAGTAACACTGAAGCTTTCTTT. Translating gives CASSQDSNTEAFF. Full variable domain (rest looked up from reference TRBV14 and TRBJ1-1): EAGVTQFPSHSVIEKGQTVTLRCDPISGHDNLYWYRRVMGKEIKFLLHFVKESKQDESGMPNNRFLAERTGGTYSTLKVQPAELEDSGVYFCASSQDSNTEAFFGQGTRLTVV.

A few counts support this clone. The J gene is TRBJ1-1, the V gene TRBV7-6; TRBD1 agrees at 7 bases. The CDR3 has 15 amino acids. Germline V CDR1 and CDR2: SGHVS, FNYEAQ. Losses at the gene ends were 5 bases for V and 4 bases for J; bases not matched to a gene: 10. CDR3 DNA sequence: TGTGCCAGCAGCCCACTACAGGGGATCGGCACTGAAGCTTTCTTT. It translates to CASSPLQGIGTEAFF.

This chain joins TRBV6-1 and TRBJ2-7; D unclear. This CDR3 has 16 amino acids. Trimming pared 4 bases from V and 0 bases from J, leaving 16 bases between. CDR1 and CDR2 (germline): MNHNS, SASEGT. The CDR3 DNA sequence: TGTGCCAGCAGTGCGGGTCTCGACTTGGGCTCCTACGAGCAGTACTTC. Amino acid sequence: CASSAGLDLGSYEQYF.

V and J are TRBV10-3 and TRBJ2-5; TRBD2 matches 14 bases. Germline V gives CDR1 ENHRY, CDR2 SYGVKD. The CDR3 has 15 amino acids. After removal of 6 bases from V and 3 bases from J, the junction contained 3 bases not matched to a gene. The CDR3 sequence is CAIRPGLAGEETQYF. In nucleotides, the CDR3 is TGTGCCATCAGGCCGGGACTAGCGGGAGAAGAGACCCAGTACTTC.

The CDR3 is CASSWDTDYGYTF. CDR3 DNA sequence: TGTGCCAGTAGTTGGGACACAGACTATGGCTACACCTTC. V gene TRBV19 combines with J gene TRBJ1-2, with a weak D call TRBD1 (6 bases). The germline V and J ends were trimmed by 5 bases and 3 bases, with 10 bases remaining between them. This CDR3 spans 13 amino acids. The germline V gene encodes CDR1 LNHDA and CDR2 SQIVND (reference sequence).

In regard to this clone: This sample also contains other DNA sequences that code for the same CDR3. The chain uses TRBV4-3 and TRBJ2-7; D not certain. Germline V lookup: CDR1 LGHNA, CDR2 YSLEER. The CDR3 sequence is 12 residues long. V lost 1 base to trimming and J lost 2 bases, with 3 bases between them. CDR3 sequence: CASSQGPYEQYF. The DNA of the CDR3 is TGCGCCAGCAGCCAAGGCCCCTACGAGCAGTACTTC.

CDR3 nucleotide sequence: TGTGCCAGCAAGAGTTTCGCCACCATATATTTT. This codes for CASKSFATIYF. The chain employs TRBV6-5 and TRBJ1-3; D is unresolved. CDR3 length: 11 amino acids. Germline assignment: CDR1 MNHEY and CDR2 SVGAGI. V lost 7 bases and J 9 bases, leaving 10 bases between the germline ends.

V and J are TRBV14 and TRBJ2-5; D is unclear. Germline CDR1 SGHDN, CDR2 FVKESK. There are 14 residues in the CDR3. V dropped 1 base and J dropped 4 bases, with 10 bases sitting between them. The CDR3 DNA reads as TGTGCCAGCAGCCAAGGGGCAAGGTCAGAGACCCAGTACTTC. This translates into CASSQGARSETQYF.

CDR3 in amino acids: CASSSTLNYGYTF. The CDR3 region has the DNA TGTGCCAGCAGCTCGACACTAAACTATGGCTACACCTTC. The V call is TRBV6-6, the J call TRBJ1-2; D gene ambiguous. From germline, CDR1 is MNHNY and CDR2 SVGAGI (reference sequence). The V gene lost 6 bases and the J gene lost 2 bases, with 10 bases spanning the gap. CDR3 length equals 13 residues.